This TCR beta chain is drawn from a study of human T cells and chemical hapten exposure. Across the study: Small volume differences among pooled libraries mainly caused per-sample TCR yield variation.

As to time point: pre-sensitization, week 0. Treatment denoted: therapeutic diphenylcyclopropenone sensitization with weekly scalp DPC. Unfractionated whole blood was the source of the extracted total RNA. CDR3 length: 15 residues. Unmatched junction bases numbered 5, after V lost 0 bases and J lost 8 bases. CDR1 and CDR2 (germline): LGHNA, YSLEER. The sample holds many counts of this clonotype. No antigen is known for it. Broader study findings: Expanded TCRs clustered into significantly more large CDR3 similarity groups than controls, the analysis revealed. PT1 expanded TCR counts and patch test score correlated positively.

The study used a library that attached unique molecular identifiers to individual cDNA molecules. TCRdb re-called the RACE reads with MiXCR, one entry per CDR3 protein. The data contain over 50,000 distinct CDR3 sequences, 8.5% to 10% of them singletons. This chain uses TRBV4-3 with TRBJ2-1; 9 bases match TRBD2. Sequenced material: whole blood, taken in connection with sensitization to the hapten diphenylcyclopropenone (DPC). This clonotype was obtained from a woman aged 25-40 years with alopecia areata. Some clones in this sample may be carry-over from other donors' samples. The CDR3 protein is CASSQEYQRGDEQFF. The CDR3 nucleotides are TGCGCCAGCAGCCAAGAATACCAGCGGGGGGATGAGCAGTTCTTC.